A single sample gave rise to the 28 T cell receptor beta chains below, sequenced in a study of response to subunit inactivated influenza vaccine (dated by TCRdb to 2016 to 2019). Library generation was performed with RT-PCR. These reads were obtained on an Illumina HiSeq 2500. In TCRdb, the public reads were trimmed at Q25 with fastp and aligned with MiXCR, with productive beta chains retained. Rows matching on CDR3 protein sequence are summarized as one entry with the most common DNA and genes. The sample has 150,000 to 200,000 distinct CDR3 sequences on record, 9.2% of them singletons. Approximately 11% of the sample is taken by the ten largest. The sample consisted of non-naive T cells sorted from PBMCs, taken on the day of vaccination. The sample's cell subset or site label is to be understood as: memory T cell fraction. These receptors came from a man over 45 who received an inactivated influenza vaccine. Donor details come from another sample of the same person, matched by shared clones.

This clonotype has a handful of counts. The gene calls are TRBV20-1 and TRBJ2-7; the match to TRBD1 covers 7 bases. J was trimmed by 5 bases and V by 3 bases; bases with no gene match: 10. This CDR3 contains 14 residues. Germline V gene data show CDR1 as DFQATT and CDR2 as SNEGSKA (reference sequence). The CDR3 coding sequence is TGCAGTGCTAGCGACCTCAGGGGGAGTGACGAGCAGTACTTC. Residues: CSASDLRGSDEQYF.

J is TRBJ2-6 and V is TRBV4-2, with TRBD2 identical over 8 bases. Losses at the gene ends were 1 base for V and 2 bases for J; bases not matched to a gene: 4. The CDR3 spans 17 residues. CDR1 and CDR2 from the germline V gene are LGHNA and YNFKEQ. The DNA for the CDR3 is TGTGCCAGCAGCCAAGTCGGCGGGAGGACTGGGGCCAACGTCCTGACTTTC. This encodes CASSQVGGRTGANVLTF.

Here the CDR3 reads CASSFGGENQPQHF. The CDR3 nucleotides are TGTGCCAGCAGTTTCGGAGGAGAGAATCAGCCCCAGCATTTT. V is TRBV12-3 or TRBV12-4 and J is TRBJ1-5; D uncertain. The V end lost 3 bases, the J end lost 4 bases, and 10 bases lay between the germline ends. CDR3 length: 14 residues.

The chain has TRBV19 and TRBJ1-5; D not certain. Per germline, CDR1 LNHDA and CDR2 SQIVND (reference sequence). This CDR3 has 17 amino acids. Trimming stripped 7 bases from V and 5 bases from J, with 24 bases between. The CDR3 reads CASTNTGGLLGHQPQHF. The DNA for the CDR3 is TGTGCCAGTACCAACACGGGAGGGCTCCTTGGGCATCAGCCCCAGCATTTT.

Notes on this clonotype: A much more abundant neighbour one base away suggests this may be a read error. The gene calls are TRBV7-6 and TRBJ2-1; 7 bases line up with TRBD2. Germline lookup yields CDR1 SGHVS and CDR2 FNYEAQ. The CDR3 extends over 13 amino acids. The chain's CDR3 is CASSIAGYNEQFF. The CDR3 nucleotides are TGTGCCAGCAGCATAGCGGGCTACAATGAGCAGTTCTTC.

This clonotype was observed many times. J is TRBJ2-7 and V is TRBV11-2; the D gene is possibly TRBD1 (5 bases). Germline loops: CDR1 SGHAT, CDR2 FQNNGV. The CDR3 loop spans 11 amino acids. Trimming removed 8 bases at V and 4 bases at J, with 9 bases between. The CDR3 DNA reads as TGTGCCAGCGGGGCTGGGTACGAGCAGTACTTC. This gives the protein CASGAGYEQYF.

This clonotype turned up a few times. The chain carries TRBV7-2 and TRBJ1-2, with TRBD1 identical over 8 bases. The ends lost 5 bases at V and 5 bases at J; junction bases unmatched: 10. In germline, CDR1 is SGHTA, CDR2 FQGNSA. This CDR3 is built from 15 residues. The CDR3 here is CASSPRTGPHYGYTF. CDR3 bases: TGTGCCAGCAGCCCACGGACAGGGCCACATTATGGCTACACCTTC.

This chain's CDR3 is CASSFRGAGGRSYNEQFF. The CDR3 nucleotides read TGTGCCAGCAGTTTCCGGGGAGCGGGGGGCCGCTCCTACAATGAGCAGTTCTTC. The J gene is TRBJ2-1, the V gene TRBV12-3 or TRBV12-4, with TRBD2 matching over 9 bases. The CDR3 extends over 18 amino acids. V lost 3 bases to trimming and J lost 0 bases; unmatched junction nucleotides: 9.

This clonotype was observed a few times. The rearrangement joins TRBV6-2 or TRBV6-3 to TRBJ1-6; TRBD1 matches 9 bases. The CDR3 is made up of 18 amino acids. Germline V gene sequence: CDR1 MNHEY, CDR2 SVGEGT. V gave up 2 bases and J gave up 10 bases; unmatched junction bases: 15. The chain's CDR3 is CASSYIQGARKVTSPLHF. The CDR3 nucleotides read TGTGCCAGCAGTTACATACAGGGGGCCAGGAAAGTTACCTCACCCCTCCACTTT.

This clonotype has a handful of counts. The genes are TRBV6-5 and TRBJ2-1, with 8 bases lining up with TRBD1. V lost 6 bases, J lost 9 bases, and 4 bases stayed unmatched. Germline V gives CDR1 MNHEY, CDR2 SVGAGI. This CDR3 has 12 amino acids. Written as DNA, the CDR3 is TGTGCCAGCAGGGACAGGGTGGGTGAGCAGTTCTTC. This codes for CASRDRVGEQFF.

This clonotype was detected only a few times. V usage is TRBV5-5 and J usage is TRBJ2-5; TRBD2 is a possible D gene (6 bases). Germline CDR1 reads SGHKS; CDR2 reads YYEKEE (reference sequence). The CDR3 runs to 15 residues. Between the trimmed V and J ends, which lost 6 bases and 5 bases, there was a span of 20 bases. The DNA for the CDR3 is TGTGCCAGCACCTTCGGGAGTTCAACGGCGGAGACCCAGTACTTC. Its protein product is CASTFGSSTAETQYF.

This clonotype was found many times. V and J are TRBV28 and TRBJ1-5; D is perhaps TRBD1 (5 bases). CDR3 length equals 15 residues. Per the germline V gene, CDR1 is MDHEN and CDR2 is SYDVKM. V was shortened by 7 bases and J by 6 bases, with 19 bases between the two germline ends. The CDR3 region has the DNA TGTGCCAGCACCGGGGGTGGGGCAATTATTCAGCCCCAGCATTTT. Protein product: CASTGGGAIIQPQHF.

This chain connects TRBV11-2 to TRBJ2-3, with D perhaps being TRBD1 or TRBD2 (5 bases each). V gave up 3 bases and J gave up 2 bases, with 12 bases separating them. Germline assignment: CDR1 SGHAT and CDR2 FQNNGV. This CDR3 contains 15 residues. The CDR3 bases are TGTGCCAGCAGCTTTGGGGACGTCTTCACAGATACGCAGTATTTT. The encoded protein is CASSFGDVFTDTQYF.

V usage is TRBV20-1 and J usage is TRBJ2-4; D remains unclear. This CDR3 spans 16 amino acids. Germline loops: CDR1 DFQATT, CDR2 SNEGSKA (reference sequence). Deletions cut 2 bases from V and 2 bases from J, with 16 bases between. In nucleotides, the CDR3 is TGCAGTGCTAGACCTCAGGAGCCCACAACCAAAAACATTCAGTACTTC. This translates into CSARPQEPTTKNIQYF.

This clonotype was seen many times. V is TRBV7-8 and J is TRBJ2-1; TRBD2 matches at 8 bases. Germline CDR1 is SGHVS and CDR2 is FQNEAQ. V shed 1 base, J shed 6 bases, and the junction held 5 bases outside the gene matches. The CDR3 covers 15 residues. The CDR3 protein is CASSLVVSGINEQFF. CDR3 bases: TGTGCCAGCAGCTTAGTGGTTAGCGGGATCAATGAGCAGTTCTTC.

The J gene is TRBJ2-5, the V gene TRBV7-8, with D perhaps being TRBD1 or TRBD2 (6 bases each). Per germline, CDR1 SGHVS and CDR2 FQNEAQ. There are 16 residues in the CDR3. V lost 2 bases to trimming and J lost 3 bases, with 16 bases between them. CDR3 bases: TGTGCCAGCAGCTTATATTTCGGGGGCTCAAAAGAGACCCAGTACTTC. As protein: CASSLYFGGSKETQYF. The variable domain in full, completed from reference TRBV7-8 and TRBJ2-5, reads GAGVSQSPRYKVAKRGQDVALRCDPISGHVSLFWYQQALGQGPEFLTYFQNEAQLDKSGLPSDRFFAERPEGSVSTLKIQRTQQEDSAVYLCASSLYFGGSKETQYFGPGTRLLVL.

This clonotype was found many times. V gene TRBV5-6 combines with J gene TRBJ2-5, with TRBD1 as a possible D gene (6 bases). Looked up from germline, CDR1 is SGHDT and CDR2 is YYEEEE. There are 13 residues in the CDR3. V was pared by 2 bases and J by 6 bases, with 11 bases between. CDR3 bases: TGTGCCAGCAGCTTAACAACAGGGAAGACCCAGTACTTC. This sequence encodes CASSLTTGKTQYF.

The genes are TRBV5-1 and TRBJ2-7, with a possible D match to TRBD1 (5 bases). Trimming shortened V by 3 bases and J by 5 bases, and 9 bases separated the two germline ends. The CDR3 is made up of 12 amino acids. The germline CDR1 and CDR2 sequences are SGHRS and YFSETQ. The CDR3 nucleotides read TGCGCCAGCAGCTGGGGCAGGGACGAGCAGTACTTC. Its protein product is CASSWGRDEQYF.

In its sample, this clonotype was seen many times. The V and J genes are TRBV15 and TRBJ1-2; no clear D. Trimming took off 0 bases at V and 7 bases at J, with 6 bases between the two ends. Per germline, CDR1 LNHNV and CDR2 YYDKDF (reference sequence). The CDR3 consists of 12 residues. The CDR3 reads CATSRDRRGYTF. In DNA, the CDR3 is TGTGCCACCAGCAGAGACAGACGTGGCTACACCTTC.

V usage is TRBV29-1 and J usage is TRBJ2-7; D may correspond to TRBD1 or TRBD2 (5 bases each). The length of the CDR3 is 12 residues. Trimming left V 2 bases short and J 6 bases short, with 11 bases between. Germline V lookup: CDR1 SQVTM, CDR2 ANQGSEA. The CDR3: CSVERGPGEQYF. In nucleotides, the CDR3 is TGCAGCGTTGAACGGGGCCCGGGCGAGCAGTACTTC.

This CDR3 reads CASSPGDVLINTIYF. CDR3 DNA sequence: TGTGCCAGCAGCCCAGGAGACGTATTGATCAACACCATATATTTT. The chain uses TRBV2 and TRBJ1-3; D unclear. There are 15 residues in the CDR3. The germline gives CDR1 SNHLY, CDR2 FYNNEI. Trimming removed 6 bases at V and 7 bases at J, with 19 bases between.

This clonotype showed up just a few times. In nucleotides, the CDR3 is TGTGCCATCAGTGAGTCGGGTGCAGGGGGCAAATACGAGCAGTACTTC. Its protein is CAISESGAGGKYEQYF. V usage is TRBV10-3 and J usage is TRBJ2-7; 8 positions match TRBD1. The CDR3 covers 16 residues. J gave up 4 bases and V 0 bases, and 8 bases lay outside the gene matches. Germline CDR1 ENHRY, CDR2 SYGVKD.

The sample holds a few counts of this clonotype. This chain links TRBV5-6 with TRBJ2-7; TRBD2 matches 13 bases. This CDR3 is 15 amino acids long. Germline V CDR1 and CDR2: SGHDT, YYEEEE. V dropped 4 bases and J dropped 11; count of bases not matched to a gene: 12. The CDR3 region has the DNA TGTGCCAGCAGCGACTTGGGACTAGCGGGGCGAGGGGAGTACTTC. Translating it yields CASSDLGLAGRGEYF.

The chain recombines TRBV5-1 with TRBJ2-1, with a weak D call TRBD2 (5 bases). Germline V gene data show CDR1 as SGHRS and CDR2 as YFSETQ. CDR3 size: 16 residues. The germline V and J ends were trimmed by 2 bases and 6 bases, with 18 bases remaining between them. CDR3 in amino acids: CASSLMAGDAGNEQFF. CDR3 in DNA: TGCGCCAGCAGCTTAATGGCCGGGGATGCGGGCAATGAGCAGTTCTTC.

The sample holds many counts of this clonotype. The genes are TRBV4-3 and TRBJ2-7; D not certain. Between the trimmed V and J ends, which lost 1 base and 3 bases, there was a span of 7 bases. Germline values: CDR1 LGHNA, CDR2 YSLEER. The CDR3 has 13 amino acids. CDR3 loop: CASSQVAYYEQYF. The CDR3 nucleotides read TGCGCCAGCAGCCAAGTGGCGTACTACGAGCAGTACTTC.

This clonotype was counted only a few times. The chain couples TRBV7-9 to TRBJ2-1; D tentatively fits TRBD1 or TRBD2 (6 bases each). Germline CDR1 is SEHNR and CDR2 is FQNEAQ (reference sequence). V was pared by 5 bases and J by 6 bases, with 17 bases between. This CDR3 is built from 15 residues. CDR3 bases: TGTGCCAGCAGCCCCCGGGGGCCCCAGTTCAATGAGCAGTTCTTC. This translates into CASSPRGPQFNEQFF.

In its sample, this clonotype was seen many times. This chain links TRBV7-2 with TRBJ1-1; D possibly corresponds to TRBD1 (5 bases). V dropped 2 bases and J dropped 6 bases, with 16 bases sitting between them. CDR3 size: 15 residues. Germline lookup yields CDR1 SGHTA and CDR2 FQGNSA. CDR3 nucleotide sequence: TGTGCCAGCAGCTTAATGGGACGCCGTGGATCTGAAGCTTTCTTT. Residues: CASSLMGRRGSEAFF.

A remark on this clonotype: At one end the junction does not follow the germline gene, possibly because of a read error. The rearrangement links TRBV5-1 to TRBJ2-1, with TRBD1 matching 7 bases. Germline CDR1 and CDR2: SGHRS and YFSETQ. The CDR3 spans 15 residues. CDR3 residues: CASSRGATGSDEHFF. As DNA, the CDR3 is TGCGCCAGCAGCCGAGGGGCGACAGGGTCAGATGAGCACTTCTTC. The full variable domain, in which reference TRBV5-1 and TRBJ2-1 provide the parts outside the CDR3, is KAGVTQTPRYLIKTRGQQVTLSCSPISGHRSVSWYQQTPGQGLQFLFEYFSETQRNKGNFPGRFSGRQFSNSRSEMNVSTLELGDSALYLCASSRGATGSDEHFFGPGTRLTVL.